A selection of T cell receptor beta chains follows, all from one sample in a study of OX40 agonist ivuxolimab in advanced cancers. Sequencing was performed with immunoSEQ multiplex PCR; in TCRdb, only in-frame clones are kept and a portion is missing. The table includes approximately 50,000 clones, over 85% detected once. The source was CD4+ or CD8+ T cells sorted from blood, collected in a trial of the OX40 agonist ivuxolimab. These receptors were obtained from an adult with an advanced solid tumor such as melanoma, head and neck, liver or kidney cancer. Each CDR3 is given with its conserved first and last residue. D genes are given only for firm matches. Clone size is shown for a subset of rows, as once, few, many or a class of expanded clone.

V gene	clone size	J gene	D gene	CDR3 DNA	CDR3 protein
TRBV14	-	TRBJ2-1	TRBD2	TGTGCCAGCAGCCAGGTTTTGAAGCGGGAGCACTCCTACAATGAGCAGTTCTTC	CASSQVLKREHSYNEQFF
TRBV5-4	-	TRBJ2-3	-	TGTGCCAGCAGCTTGGGGCGGGATACGCAGTATTTT	CASSLGRDTQYF
TRBV6-6	-	TRBJ2-1	-	TGTGCCAGCAGTTACGACTTGTACAATGAGCAGTTCTTC	CASSYDLYNEQFF
TRBV7-9	few	TRBJ2-2	TRBD1	TGTGCGATCCGGGACAGGGGCACCGGGGAGCTGTTTTTT	CAIRDRGTGELFF
TRBV5-6	-	TRBJ2-7	-	TGTGCCAGCAGCTTGGGTGGGGCCACAAACGAGCAGTACTTC	CASSLGGATNEQYF
TRBV19	-	TRBJ2-7	-	TGTGCCAGTAGTGTCGTCATTGGATCGACCCACGAGCAGTACTTC	CASSVVIGSTHEQYF
TRBV9	-	TRBJ1-5	-	TGTGCCAGCAGCTCCTCTCCGGTCGGTCAGCCCCAGCATTTT	CASSSSPVGQPQHF
TRBV19	-	TRBJ2-1	TRBD2	TGTGCCAGTAGTATAGACGGACTAGCGGGAGGTAATGAGCAGTTCTTC	CASSIDGLAGGNEQFF
TRBV21-1	-	TRBJ2-5	-	TGTGCCAGCAGCAACTCTAGGCAGGGGGCAGACGGCGGAGCTCCGACAGAGACCCAGTACTTC	CASSNSRQGADGGAPTETQYF
TRBV7-9	-	TRBJ2-2	TRBD2	TGTGCCAGCAGCTTAGTGTTTAGCGGGGGAACAACCGTGGAGCTGTTTTTT	CASSLVFSGGTTVELFF
TRBV27	-	TRBJ2-5	TRBD1	TGTGCCAGCAGTTGGACAGGGGGACTACAAGAGACCCAGTACTTC	CASSWTGGLQETQYF
TRBV7-6	-	TRBJ1-2	-	TGTGCCAGCAGCTTTAGTCTTCTTCCCGTAGCTGGGAACTATGGCTACACCTTC	CASSFSLLPVAGNYGYTF
TRBV11-1	-	TRBJ2-7	-	TGTGCCAGCAGCCGGGACTCATCCTACGAGCAGTACTTC	CASSRDSSYEQYF
TRBV29-1	-	TRBJ2-7	TRBD1	TGCAGCGTTTTTGACAGGGTGGTATACGAGCAGTACTTC	CSVFDRVVYEQYF
TRBV14	-	TRBJ2-1	-	TGTGCCAGCAGCCAAACTGGTCTTACCTACAATGAGCAGTTCTTC	CASSQTGLTYNEQFF
TRBV2	-	TRBJ2-3	TRBD1	TGTGCCAGCAGCGTCCGGGACAGGGGAACAGATACGCAGTATTTT	CASSVRDRGTDTQYF
TRBV7-9	-	TRBJ2-7	TRBD2	TGTGCCAGCAGCTCCCGGGACTCCCGGGACTACTACGAGCAGTACTTC	CASSSRDSRDYYEQYF
TRBV10-1	-	TRBJ2-5	-	TGCGCCAGCAGTGACCGGGACTCAAGATTATGGGAAGAGACCCAGTACTTC	CASSDRDSRLWEETQYF
TRBV6-5	-	TRBJ2-1	-	TGTGCCAGCAGGAGCACCGGCAATGAGCAGTTCTTC	CASRSTGNEQFF
TRBV6-1	few	TRBJ1-1	-	TGTGCCAGCAGTGACCTGTCGAGGGAAGCTTTCTTT	CASSDLSREAFF
TRBV6-6	-	TRBJ2-7	TRBD1	TGTGCCAGCAGTTACTTAGGGGGCTACGGCGACGAGCAGTACTTC	CASSYLGGYGDEQYF
TRBV30	-	TRBJ2-7	-	TGTGCCTGGAGTGGTGGCCGAAGCTCCTACGAGCAGTACTTC	CAWSGGRSSYEQYF